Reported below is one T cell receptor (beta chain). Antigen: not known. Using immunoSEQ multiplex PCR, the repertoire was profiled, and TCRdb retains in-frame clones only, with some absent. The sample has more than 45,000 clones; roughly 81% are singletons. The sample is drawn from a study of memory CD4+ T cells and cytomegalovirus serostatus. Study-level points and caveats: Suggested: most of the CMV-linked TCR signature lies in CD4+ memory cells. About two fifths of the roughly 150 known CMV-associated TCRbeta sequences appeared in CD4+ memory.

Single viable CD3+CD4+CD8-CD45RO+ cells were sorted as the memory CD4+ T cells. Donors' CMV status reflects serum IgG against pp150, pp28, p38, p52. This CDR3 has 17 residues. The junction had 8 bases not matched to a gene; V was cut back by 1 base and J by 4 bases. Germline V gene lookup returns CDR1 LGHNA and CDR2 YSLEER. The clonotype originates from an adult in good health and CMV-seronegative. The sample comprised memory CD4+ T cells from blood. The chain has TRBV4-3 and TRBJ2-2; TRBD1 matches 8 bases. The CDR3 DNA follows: TGCGCCAGCAGCCAAGGTACTACTGGGACAGGCACCGGGGAGCTGTTTTTT. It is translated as CASSQGTTGTGTGELFF.